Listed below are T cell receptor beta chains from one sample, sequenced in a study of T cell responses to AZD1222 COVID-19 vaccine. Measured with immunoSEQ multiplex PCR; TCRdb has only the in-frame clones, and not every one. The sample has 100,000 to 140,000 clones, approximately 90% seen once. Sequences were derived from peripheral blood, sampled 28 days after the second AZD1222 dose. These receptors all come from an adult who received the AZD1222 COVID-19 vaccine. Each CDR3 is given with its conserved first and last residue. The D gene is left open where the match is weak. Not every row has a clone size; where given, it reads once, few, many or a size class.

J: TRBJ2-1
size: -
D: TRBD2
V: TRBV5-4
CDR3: CASSLGLAGGTGHEQFF
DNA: TGTGCCAGCAGCTTGGGACTAGCGGGGGGCACCGGGCATGAGCAGTTCTTC

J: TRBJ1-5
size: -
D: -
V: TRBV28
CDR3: CASSNRLNMSPRPQHF
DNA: TGTGCCAGCAGTAACCGCCTCAACATGTCCCCAAGGCCCCAGCATTTT

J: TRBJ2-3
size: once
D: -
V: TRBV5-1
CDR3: CASSLSRSTDTQYF
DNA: TGCGCCAGCAGCTTGAGTAGGAGCACAGATACGCAGTATTTT

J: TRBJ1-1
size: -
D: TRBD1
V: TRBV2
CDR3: CASRTGDADTEAFF
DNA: TGTGCCAGCAGGACAGGGGATGCTGACACTGAAGCTTTCTTT

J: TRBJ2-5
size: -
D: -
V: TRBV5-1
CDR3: CASSLVRGTQETQYF
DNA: TGCGCCAGCAGCTTGGTAAGGGGGACACAAGAGACCCAGTACTTC

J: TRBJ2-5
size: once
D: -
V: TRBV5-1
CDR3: CASSFSQGWETQYF
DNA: TGCGCCAGCAGCTTTAGTCAGGGCTGGGAGACCCAGTACTTC

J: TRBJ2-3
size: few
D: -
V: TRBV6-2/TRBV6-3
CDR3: CASSSRVVDTQYF
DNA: TGTGCCAGCAGCTCCAGGGTCGTGGATACGCAGTATTTT

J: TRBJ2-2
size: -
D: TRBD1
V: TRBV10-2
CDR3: CASSDSSGTGGPGELFF
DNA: TGCGCCAGCAGTGACTCTTCCGGGACAGGGGGCCCCGGGGAGCTGTTTTTT

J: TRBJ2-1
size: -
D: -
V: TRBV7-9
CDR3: CASSSWRGGNYNEQFF
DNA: TGTGCCAGCAGCTCCTGGCGAGGCGGGAACTACAATGAGCAGTTCTTC

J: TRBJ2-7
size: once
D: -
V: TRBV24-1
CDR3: CATSDSSISSYEQYF
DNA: TGTGCCACCAGTGATTCCTCCATCAGCTCCTACGAGCAGTACTTC

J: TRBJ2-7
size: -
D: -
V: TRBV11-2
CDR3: CASSPGPSYEQYF
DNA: TGTGCCAGCAGCCCGGGGCCGTCCTACGAGCAGTACTTC

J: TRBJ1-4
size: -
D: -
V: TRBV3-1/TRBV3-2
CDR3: CASSQGIRGGNEKLFF
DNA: TGTGCCAGCAGCCAAGGAATAAGGGGCGGTAATGAAAAACTGTTTTTT

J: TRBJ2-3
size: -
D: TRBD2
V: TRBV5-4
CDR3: CASREAGVRDTQYF
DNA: TGTGCCAGCAGAGAAGCGGGAGTGCGAGATACGCAGTATTTT

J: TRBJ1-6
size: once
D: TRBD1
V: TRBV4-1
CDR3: CASSQGQQGNSPLHF
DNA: TGCGCCAGCAGCCAAGGACAACAGGGGAATTCACCCCTCCACTTT

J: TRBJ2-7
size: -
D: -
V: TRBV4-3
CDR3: CASSFGTDPYERYF
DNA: TGCGCCAGCTCTTTCGGGACTGATCCCTACGAGCGGTACTTC

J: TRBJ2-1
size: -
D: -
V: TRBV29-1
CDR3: CSVVVQGSYNEQFF
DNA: TGCAGCGTCGTCGTACAGGGCTCCTACAATGAGCAGTTCTTC

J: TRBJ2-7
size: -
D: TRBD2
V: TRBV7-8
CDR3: CASSFETGGYYEQYF
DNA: TGTGCCAGCAGCTTTGAGACGGGAGGGTACTACGAGCAGTACTTC

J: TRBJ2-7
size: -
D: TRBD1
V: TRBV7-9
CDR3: CASSPYGTVAYEQYF
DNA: TGTGCCAGCAGCCCATACGGGACAGTAGCCTACGAGCAGTACTTC

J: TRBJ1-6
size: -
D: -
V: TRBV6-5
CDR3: CAMASSYNSPLHF
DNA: TGTGCCATGGCCAGCTCCTATAATTCACCCCTCCACTTT

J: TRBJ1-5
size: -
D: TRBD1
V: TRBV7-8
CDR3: CASSRDRGNQPQHF
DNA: TGTGCCAGCAGCCGGGACAGGGGGAATCAGCCCCAGCATTTT

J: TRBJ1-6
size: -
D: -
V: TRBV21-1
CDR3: CASSTQTGGGLGSPLHF
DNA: TGTGCCAGCAGCACCCAGACAGGGGGTGGGCTTGGTTCACCCCTCCACTTT

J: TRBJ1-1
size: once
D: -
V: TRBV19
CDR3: CATHRGADPNTEAFF
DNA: TGTGCCACGCACCGGGGGGCGGACCCGAACACTGAAGCTTTCTTT

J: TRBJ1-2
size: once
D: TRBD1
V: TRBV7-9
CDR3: CASRPTGGGYGYTF
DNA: TGTGCCAGCAGGCCCACAGGGGGCGGCTATGGCTACACCTTC

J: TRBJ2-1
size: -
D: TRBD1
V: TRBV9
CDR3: CASSVASGTGKNEQFF
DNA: TGTGCCAGCAGCGTAGCCTCCGGGACAGGGAAAAATGAGCAGTTCTTC

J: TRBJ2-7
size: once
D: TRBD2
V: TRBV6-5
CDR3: CASSYGGEGRDEQYF
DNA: TGTGCCAGCAGTTACGGAGGGGAGGGTCGGGACGAGCAGTACTTC

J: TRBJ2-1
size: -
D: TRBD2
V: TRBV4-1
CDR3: CASSRLAGESYNEQFF
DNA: TGCGCCAGCAGCCGCCTAGCGGGGGAGTCCTACAATGAGCAGTTCTTC

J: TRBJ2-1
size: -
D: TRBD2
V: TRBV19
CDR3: CASIRVAGASGRDNEQFF
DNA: TGTGCCAGTATTCGGGTAGCGGGGGCCTCCGGAAGAGACAATGAGCAGTTCTTC

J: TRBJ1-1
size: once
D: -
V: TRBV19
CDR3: CASRGQGNTEAFF
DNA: TGTGCCAGTAGAGGCCAGGGGAACACTGAAGCTTTCTTT

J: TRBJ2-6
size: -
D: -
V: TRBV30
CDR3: CAWSPKVLSGANVLTF
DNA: TGTGCCTGGAGTCCCAAAGTCCTAAGTGGGGCCAACGTCCTGACTTTC

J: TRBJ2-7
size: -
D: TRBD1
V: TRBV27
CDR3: CASSPQGQGARWLHEQYF
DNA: TGTGCCAGCAGTCCCCAAGGACAGGGGGCGCGGTGGTTACACGAGCAGTACTTC

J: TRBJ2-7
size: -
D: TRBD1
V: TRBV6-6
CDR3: CASSTTGASYEQYF
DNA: TGTGCCAGCAGCACGACAGGGGCCTCCTACGAGCAGTACTTC

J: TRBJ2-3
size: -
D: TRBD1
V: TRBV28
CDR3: CASSLSGGRHTDTQYF
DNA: TGTGCCAGCAGTTTATCAGGGGGAAGACACACAGATACGCAGTATTTT

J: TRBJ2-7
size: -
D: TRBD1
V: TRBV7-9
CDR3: CASRYGTGSYEQYF
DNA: TGTGCCAGCAGGTACGGGACAGGGTCCTACGAGCAGTACTTC

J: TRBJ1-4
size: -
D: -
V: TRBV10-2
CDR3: CASSESGGGVDEKLFF
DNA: TGCGCCAGCAGTGAGTCGGGGGGAGGGGTCGATGAAAAACTGTTTTTT

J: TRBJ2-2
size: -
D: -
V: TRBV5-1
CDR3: CASSLAGATGTGELFF
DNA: TGCGCCAGCAGCTTGGCGGGGGCTACCGGCACCGGGGAGCTGTTTTTT

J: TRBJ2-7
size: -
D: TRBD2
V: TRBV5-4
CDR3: CASSTGTGGGRSYEQYF
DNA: TGTGCCAGCAGCACGGGTACAGGTGGCGGGAGGTCCTACGAGCAGTACTTC

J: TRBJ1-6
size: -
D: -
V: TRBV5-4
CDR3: CASSPITGKSPLHF
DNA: TGTGCCAGCAGCCCCATAACTGGCAAATCACCCCTCCACTTT

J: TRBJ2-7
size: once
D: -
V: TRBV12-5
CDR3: CASGFFSGYEQYF
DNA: TGTGCTAGTGGCTTTTTTAGCGGCTACGAGCAGTACTTC

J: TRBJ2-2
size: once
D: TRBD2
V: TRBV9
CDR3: CASSGLAGGSTGELFF
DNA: TGTGCCAGCAGCGGACTAGCGGGGGGTAGCACCGGGGAGCTGTTTTTT

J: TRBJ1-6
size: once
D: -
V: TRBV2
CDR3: CASSEWGRTPYNSPLHF
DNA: TGTGCCAGCAGTGAATGGGGCCGGACCCCCTATAATTCACCCCTCCACTTT

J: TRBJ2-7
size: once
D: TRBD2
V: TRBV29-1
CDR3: CSVERVSGRATGEQYF
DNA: TGCAGCGTTGAAAGGGTGAGCGGGAGGGCGACGGGAGAGCAGTACTTC

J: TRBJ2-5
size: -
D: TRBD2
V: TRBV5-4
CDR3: CASSLAVGGGQETQYF
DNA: TGTGCCAGCAGCTTGGCCGTCGGCGGGGGACAAGAGACCCAGTACTTC

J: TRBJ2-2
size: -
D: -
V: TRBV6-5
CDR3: CASSYWDTGELFF
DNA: TGTGCCAGCAGTTACTGGGACACCGGGGAGCTGTTTTTT

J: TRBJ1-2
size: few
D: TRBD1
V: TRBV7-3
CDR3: CASSFRQGHGYTF
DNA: TGTGCCAGCAGCTTCAGACAGGGCCATGGCTACACCTTC

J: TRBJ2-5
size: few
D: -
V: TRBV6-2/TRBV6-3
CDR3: CASRPGSGTGGLASGRAETQYF
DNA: TGTGCCAGCAGGCCTGGGTCCGGGACAGGGGGCTTAGCTAGCGGGAGGGCGGAGACCCAGTACTTC

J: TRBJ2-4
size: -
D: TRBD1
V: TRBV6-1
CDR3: CASREAGTGGNIQYF
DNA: TGTGCCAGCAGGGAAGCCGGGACAGGAGGTAACATTCAGTACTTC

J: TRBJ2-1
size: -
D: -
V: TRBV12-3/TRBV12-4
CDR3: CASSFGGNEQFF
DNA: TGTGCCAGCAGTTTCGGGGGAAATGAGCAGTTCTTC

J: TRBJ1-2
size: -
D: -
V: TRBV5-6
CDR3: CASSFPGKGYTF
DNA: TGTGCCAGCAGCTTCCCAGGGAAAGGCTACACCTTC

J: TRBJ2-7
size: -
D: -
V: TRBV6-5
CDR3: CASSPPGNIYEQYF
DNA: TGTGCCAGCAGTCCCCCGGGAAATATCTACGAGCAGTACTTC

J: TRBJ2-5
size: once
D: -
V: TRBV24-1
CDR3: CATSDPGTSGQTQYF
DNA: TGTGCCACCAGTGATCCCGGGACATCAGGGCAGACCCAGTACTTC

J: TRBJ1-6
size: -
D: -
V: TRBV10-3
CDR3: CAISSGHDPPLHF
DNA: TGTGCCATCAGTTCGGGACATGATCCACCCCTCCACTTT